The present T cell receptor (beta chain) was sequenced within a study of shared clonotypes between healthy human individuals. Points from the study as a whole: Across subsets, estimated richness was generally greater for naive than for memory populations. Between a handful of donors, naive CD4 clonotypes were shared at a level of roughly 5.5%.

A note on this clone: Its specificity is not known.

Across several immunoSEQ plates, the genomic DNA of each subset was split evenly. Using immunoSEQ multiplex PCR, the repertoire was profiled, and TCRdb retains in-frame clones only, with some absent. The sample shows 2 million to 2.5 million clones, roughly 95% of them seen only once. The CDR3 sequence is 15 residues long. With 0 bases clipped from V and 12 bases from J, the junction kept 13 bases outside the gene matches. Germline CDR1 and CDR2: MNHEY and SMNVEV (reference sequence). V gene TRBV27 combines with J gene TRBJ2-7; 8 nucleotides line up with TRBD1. The sample taken for sequencing was naive CD4+ T cells sorted from blood. Subset of the sample: CD45RA+ positively selected. The sequence was obtained from a man younger than 30 in good health. The CDR3 loop reads CASSLSGGQGAFRYF. In DNA, the CDR3 is TGTGCCAGCAGTTTATCGGGGGGCCAGGGGGCTTTTAGGTACTTC.